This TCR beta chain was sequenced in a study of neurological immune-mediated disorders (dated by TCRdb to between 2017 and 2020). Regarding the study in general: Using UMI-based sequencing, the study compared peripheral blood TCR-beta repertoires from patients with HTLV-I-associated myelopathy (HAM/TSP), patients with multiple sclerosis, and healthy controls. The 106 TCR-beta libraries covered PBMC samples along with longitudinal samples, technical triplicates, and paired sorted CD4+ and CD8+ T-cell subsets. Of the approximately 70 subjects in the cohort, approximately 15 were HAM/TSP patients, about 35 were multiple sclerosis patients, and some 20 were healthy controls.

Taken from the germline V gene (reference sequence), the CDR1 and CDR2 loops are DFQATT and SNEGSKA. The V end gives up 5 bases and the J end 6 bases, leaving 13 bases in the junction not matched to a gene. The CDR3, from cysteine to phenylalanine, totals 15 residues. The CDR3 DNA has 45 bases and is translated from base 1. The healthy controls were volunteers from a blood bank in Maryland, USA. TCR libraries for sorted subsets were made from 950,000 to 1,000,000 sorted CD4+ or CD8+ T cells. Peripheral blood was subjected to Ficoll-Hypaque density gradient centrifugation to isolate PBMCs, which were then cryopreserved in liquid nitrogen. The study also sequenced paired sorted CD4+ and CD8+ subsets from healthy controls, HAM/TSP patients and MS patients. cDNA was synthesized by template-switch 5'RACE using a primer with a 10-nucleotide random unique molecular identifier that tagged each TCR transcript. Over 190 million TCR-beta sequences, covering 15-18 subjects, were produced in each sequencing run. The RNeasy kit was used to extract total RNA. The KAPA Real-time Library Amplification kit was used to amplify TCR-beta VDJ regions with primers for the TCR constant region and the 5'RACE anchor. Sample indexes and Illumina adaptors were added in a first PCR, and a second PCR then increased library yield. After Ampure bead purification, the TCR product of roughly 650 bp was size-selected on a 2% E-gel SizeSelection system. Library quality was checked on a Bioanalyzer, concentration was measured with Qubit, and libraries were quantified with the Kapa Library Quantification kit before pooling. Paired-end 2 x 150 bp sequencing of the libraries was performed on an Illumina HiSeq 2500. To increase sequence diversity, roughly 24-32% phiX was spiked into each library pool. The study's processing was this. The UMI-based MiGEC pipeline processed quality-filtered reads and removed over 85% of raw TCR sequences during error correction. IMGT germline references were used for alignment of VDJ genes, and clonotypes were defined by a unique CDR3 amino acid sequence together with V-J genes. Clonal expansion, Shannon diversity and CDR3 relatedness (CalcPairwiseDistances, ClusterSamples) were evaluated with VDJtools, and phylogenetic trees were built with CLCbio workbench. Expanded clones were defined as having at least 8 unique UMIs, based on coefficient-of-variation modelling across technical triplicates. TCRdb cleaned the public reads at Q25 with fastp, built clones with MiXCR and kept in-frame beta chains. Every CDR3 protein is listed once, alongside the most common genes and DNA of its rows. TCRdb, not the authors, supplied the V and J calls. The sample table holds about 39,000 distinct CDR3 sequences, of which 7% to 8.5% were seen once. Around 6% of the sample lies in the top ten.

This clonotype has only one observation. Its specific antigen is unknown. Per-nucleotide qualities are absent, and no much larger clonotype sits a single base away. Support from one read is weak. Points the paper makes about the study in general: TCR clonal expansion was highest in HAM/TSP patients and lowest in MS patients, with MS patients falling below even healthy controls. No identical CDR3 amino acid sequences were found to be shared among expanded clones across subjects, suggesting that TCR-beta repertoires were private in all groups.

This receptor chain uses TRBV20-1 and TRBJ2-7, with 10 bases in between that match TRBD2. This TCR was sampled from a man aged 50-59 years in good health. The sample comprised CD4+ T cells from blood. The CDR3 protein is CSAPQEAGGFGEQYF. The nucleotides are TGCAGTGCTCCTCAAGAAGCGGGAGGGTTTGGCGAGCAGTACTTC.